The rows below give T cell receptor beta chains drawn from one sample of a study of T cells expressing NK-cell markers. Following a re-call of the 5' RACE reads, TCRdb has one entry per CDR3 protein and lacks DNA. The sample has a few hundred thousand distinct CDR3 sequences, and its top ten clones hold approximately 0.39%. The specimen sequenced was blood T cells: a sorted CD56 or NKG2C T cell subset, CD4+ or CD8+ T cells, or bulk PBMC T cells (not recorded which). The source is a man younger than 35 in good health. Both conserved end residues are part of each CDR3.

j_call,v_call,cdr3_aa
TRBJ2-3,TRBV5-6,CASSLVMVAGGPSTDTQYF
TRBJ1-3,TRBV15,CATSRDVGTTGNTIYF
TRBJ2-1,TRBV12-3/TRBV12-4,CASSLGGTSFYNEQFF
TRBJ2-1,TRBV12-3/TRBV12-4,CASRHSGLWDEQFF
TRBJ2-6,TRBV6-5,CASSYRGGEANVLTF
TRBJ1-5,TRBV24-1,CATGGGVEQPQHF
TRBJ2-1,TRBV29-1,CSVENRGGQGLNEQFF
TRBJ1-2,TRBV29-1,CSVQRVPSHYGYTF
TRBJ1-5,TRBV20-1,CSAYRVVADQPQHF
TRBJ2-1,TRBV20-1,CSARDLWDSYNEQFF
TRBJ1-1,TRBV28,CASSLSGQLNTEAFF